The 17 T cell receptor beta chains below come from one sample, sequenced in a study of shared clonotypes between healthy human individuals. Sequenced by immunoSEQ multiplex PCR; TCRdb stores in-frame clones only, minus some. The sample has about a million clones; about 72% are singletons. The sequenced sample consisted of memory CD4+ T cells from PBMCs. Indicated subset: CD45RA-negative fraction. All receptors come from a man aged 18 to 30 in good health. Some clones in this sample may be carry-over from other donors' samples.

V gene TRBV7-8 combines with J gene TRBJ2-3; D uncertain. The CDR3 is made up of 12 amino acids. The V end lost 5 bases, the J end lost 3 bases, and 6 bases lay between the germline ends. CDR1 and CDR2 (germline): SGHVS, FQNEAQ. CDR3 DNA sequence: TGTGCCAGCAGCCCGCGGACAGATACGCAGTATTTT. Its protein product is CASSPRTDTQYF.

The V call is TRBV18, the J call TRBJ2-5, with 12 bases matching TRBD2. This CDR3 contains 15 residues. CDR1 is KGHSH, CDR2 LQKENI, per germline. V was clipped by 3 bases and J by 5 bases; unmatched bases: 4. This chain's CDR3 is CASSPTSGSRETQYF. CDR3 nucleotides: TGTGCCAGCTCACCGACTAGCGGGAGCCGTGAGACCCAGTACTTC. The full variable domain, completed using reference TRBV18 and TRBJ2-5, is NAGVMQNPRHLVRRRGQEARLRCSPMKGHSHVYWYRQLPEEGLKFMVYLQKENIIDESGMPKERFSAEFPKEGPSILRIQQVVRGDSAAYFCASSPTSGSRETQYFGPGTRLLVL.

In this sample, this clone turned up a few times. V gene TRBV5-4 combines with J gene TRBJ1-3, with D possibly matching TRBD1 (6 bases). Trimming shortened V by 3 bases and J by 0 bases, and 13 bases separated the two germline ends. Germline loops: CDR1 SGHNT, CDR2 YYREEE (reference sequence). This CDR3 contains 16 residues. This CDR3 is CASSSGGPYSGNTIYF. Written as DNA, the CDR3 is TGTGCCAGCAGCTCGGGGGGGCCCTACTCTGGAAACACCATATATTTT.

This clone has a count of ten or more. The rearrangement links TRBV5-6 to TRBJ2-5; no clear D. The CDR3 consists of 14 residues. Germline CDR1 and CDR2: SGHDT and YYEEEE. V was cut by 4 bases and J by 5 bases, with 15 bases left in between. The CDR3 sequence is CASSLPTPRETQYF. Written as DNA, the CDR3 is TGTGCCAGCAGCCTTCCAACTCCGCGGGAGACCCAGTACTTC. Using reference TRBV5-6 and TRBJ2-5 for the parts outside the CDR3, the full variable domain is DAGVTQSPTHLIKTRGQQVTLRCSPKSGHDTVSWYQQALGQGPQFIFQYYEEEERQRGNFPDRFSGHQFPNYSSELNVNALLLGDSALYLCASSLPTPRETQYFGPGTRLLVL.

This chain uses TRBV7-2 with TRBJ2-5; the D gene is possibly TRBD1 (5 bases). The CDR3 consists of 12 residues. Trimming pared 5 bases from V and 5 bases from J, leaving 9 bases between. Germline CDR1 and CDR2: SGHTA and FQGNSA. The CDR3 spells CASSQGTETQYF. The CDR3 region has the DNA TGTGCCAGCAGCCAGGGAACGGAGACCCAGTACTTC. Based on the CDR3 plus reference TRBV7-2 and TRBJ2-5, the full variable domain is GAGVSQSPSNKVTEKGKDVELRCDPISGHTALYWYRQSLGQGLEFLIYFQGNSAPDKSGLPSDRFSAERTGGSVSTLTIQRTQQEDSAVYLCASSQGTETQYFGPGTRLLVL.

The chain carries TRBV29-1 and TRBJ2-1; 7 bases fit TRBD2. The J segment lost 4 bases and the V segment lost 7 bases, leaving 10 bases of the junction unmatched. CDR3 length equals 14 residues. Looked up from germline, CDR1 is SQVTM and CDR2 is ANQGSEA. The CDR3 loop is CSAIRASGYNEQFF. The DNA for the CDR3 is TGCAGCGCCATTAGGGCTAGCGGATACAATGAGCAGTTCTTC.

This sequence joins TRBV28 and TRBJ1-3, with a possible D match to TRBD1 (5 bases). V lost 4 bases and J 0 bases, leaving 16 bases between the germline ends. The CDR3 extends over 17 amino acids. Germline V lookup: CDR1 MDHEN, CDR2 SYDVKM. The CDR3 nucleotides read TGTGCCAGCAGTTACGGTGGGACGGTAGTCTCTGGAAACACCATATATTTT. Amino acid sequence: CASSYGGTVVSGNTIYF.

The chain links TRBV7-8 to TRBJ1-5; 10 positions match TRBD1. Germline V gene lookup returns CDR1 SGHVS and CDR2 FQNEAQ. The CDR3 is made up of 16 amino acids. The J segment lost 6 bases and the V segment lost 6 bases, leaving 11 bases of the junction unmatched. Written as DNA, the CDR3 is TGTGCCAGCAGTCCTTGGACAGGGGGAGCGGGTCAGCCCCAGCATTTT. Protein: CASSPWTGGAGQPQHF.

This clone has only one observation. The gene calls are TRBV14 and TRBJ2-7; D unresolved. V was pared by 4 bases and J by 4 bases, with 8 bases between. Germline CDR1 reads SGHDN; CDR2 reads FVKESK. The CDR3 loop spans 12 amino acids. The CDR3 sequence is CASSPQRYEQYF. The DNA of the CDR3 is TGTGCCAGCAGCCCCCAACGGTACGAGCAGTACTTC. The complete variable domain, with remaining parts taken from reference TRBV14 and TRBJ2-7, reads EAGVTQFPSHSVIEKGQTVTLRCDPISGHDNLYWYRRVMGKEIKFLLHFVKESKQDESGMPNNRFLAERTGGTYSTLKVQPAELEDSGVYFCASSPQRYEQYFGPGTRLTVT.

The chain combines TRBV9 with TRBJ2-1; 11 nucleotides align to TRBD1. The junction had 5 bases not matched to a gene; V was cut back by 1 base and J by 8 bases. The CDR3 covers 15 residues. Germline V gene sequence: CDR1 SGDLS, CDR2 YYNGEE. The CDR3 nucleotides are TGTGCCAGCAGCGTACTCGGGACAGGGGGGCATGAGCAGTTCTTC. It specifies CASSVLGTGGHEQFF.

The J gene is TRBJ1-1, the V gene TRBV11-2; 7 bases match TRBD1. The junction had 4 bases not matched to a gene; V was cut back by 1 base and J by 5 bases. The CDR3 consists of 14 residues. The germline V gene encodes CDR1 SGHAT and CDR2 FQNNGV. The CDR3 coding sequence is TGTGCCAGCAGCTTAGGACAGGGATGGACTGAAGCTTTCTTT. The encoded protein is CASSLGQGWTEAFF.

This clone was recorded only once. This chain connects TRBV28 to TRBJ1-5; 8 positions agree with TRBD1. The CDR3 consists of 14 residues. J lost 6 bases, V lost 6 bases, and 7 bases had no gene match. Germline V gene data show CDR1 as MDHEN and CDR2 as SYDVKM. This CDR3 reads CASRDRAPTQPQHF. The CDR3 coding sequence is TGTGCCAGCAGGGACAGGGCCCCTACTCAGCCCCAGCATTTT.

This chain joins TRBV29-1 and TRBJ1-3; 10 bases are shared with TRBD1. Trimming removed 4 bases from V and 4 bases from J; junction bases left unmatched: 4. The germline V gene has CDR1 SQVTM and CDR2 ANQGSEA. The CDR3 is 14 amino acids. This chain's CDR3 is CSVVGQGLGNTIYF. The CDR3 DNA reads TGCAGCGTTGTGGGACAGGGGCTCGGAAACACCATATATTTT.

The chain carries TRBV5-1 and TRBJ1-1; D unclear. Trimming pared 4 bases from V and 3 bases from J, leaving 10 bases between. Germline-derived CDR1 and CDR2 are SGHRS and YFSETQ. The CDR3 sequence is 13 residues long. In DNA form, the CDR3 reads TGCGCCAGCAGCCTCGAAGAGGACACTGAAGCTTTCTTT. This codes for CASSLEEDTEAFF.

The chain combines TRBV28 with TRBJ2-7; the match to TRBD2 covers 7 bases. V lost 5 bases and J lost 5; bases outside the gene matches: 6. The CDR3 consists of 13 residues. Germline values: CDR1 MDHEN, CDR2 SYDVKM. The CDR3 nucleotides read TGTGCCAGCAGTCAAGCGGGATCCCACGAGCAGTACTTC. This sequence encodes CASSQAGSHEQYF.

The DNA for the CDR3 is TGTGCCAGCAGCGCCCCAGAGGTCTATGGCTACACCTTC. It encodes CASSAPEVYGYTF. The chain recombines TRBV2 with TRBJ1-2; no reliable D call. In germline, CDR1 is SNHLY, CDR2 FYNNEI. Trimming cost V 6 bases and J 4 bases, with 12 bases left between them. The CDR3 has 13 amino acids.

The J gene is TRBJ1-1, the V gene TRBV7-8, with D tentatively TRBD1 (5 bases). This CDR3 region has 14 residues. V was trimmed by 3 bases and J by 5 bases, leaving 13 bases between them. Per germline, CDR1 SGHVS and CDR2 FQNEAQ. CDR3 amino acids: CASSLFPGGTEAFF. The CDR3 coding sequence is TGTGCCAGCAGCTTGTTTCCTGGGGGAACTGAAGCTTTCTTT. The whole variable domain, remainder taken from reference TRBV7-8 and TRBJ1-1, is GAGVSQSPRYKVAKRGQDVALRCDPISGHVSLFWYQQALGQGPEFLTYFQNEAQLDKSGLPSDRFFAERPEGSVSTLKIQRTQQEDSAVYLCASSLFPGGTEAFFGQGTRLTVV.